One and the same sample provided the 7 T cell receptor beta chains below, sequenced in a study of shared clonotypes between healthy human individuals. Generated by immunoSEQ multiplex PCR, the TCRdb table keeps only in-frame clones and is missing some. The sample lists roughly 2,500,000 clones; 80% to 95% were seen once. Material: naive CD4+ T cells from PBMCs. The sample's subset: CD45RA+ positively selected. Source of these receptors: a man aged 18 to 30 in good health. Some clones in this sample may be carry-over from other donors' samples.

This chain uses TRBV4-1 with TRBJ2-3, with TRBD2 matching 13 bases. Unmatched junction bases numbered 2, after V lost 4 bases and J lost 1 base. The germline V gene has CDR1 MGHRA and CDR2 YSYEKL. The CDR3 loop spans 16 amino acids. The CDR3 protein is CASSRTSGRGTDTQYF. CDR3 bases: TGCGCCAGCAGCCGAACTAGCGGGAGGGGCACAGATACGCAGTATTTT.

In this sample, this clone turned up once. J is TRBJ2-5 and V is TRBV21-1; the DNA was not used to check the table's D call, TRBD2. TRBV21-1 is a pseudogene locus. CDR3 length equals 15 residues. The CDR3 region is CASNPVFPREETQYF. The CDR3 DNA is TGTGCCAGTAACCCGGTTTTTCCGCGGGAAGAGACCCAGTACTTC.

CDR3 protein: CASSPSPGVTGELFF. The CDR3 DNA reads TGTGCCAGCAGTCCCTCCCCCGGGGTGACGGGGGAGCTGTTTTTT. The chain uses TRBV28 and TRBJ2-2, with a possible D match to TRBD2 (5 bases). V was clipped by 5 bases and J by 8 bases, with 18 bases between them. CDR1 is MDHEN, CDR2 SYDVKM, per germline. CDR3 length: 15 residues.

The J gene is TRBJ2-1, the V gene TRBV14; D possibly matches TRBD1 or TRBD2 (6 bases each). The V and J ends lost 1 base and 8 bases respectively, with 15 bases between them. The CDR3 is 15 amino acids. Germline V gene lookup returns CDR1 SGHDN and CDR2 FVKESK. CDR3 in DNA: TGTGCCAGCAGCCAAGGGGGGGCTAGCGTCTATGAGCAGTTCTTC. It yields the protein CASSQGGASVYEQFF.

The CDR3 sequence: CASTSSGQGSYEQYF. DNA for the CDR3: TGTGCCAGTACCTCGTCGGGACAGGGATCCTACGAGCAGTACTTC. This chain joins TRBV19 and TRBJ2-7; 9 nucleotides match TRBD1. This CDR3 has 15 amino acids. The germline V gene has CDR1 LNHDA and CDR2 SQIVND (reference sequence). V lost 7 bases to trimming and J lost 1 base; unmatched junction nucleotides: 8.

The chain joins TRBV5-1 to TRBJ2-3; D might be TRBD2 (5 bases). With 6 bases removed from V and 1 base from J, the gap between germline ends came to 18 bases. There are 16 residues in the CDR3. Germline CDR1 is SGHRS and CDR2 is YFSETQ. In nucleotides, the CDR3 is TGCGCCAGCACCATACAAGGCCAGAGGGGCACAGATACGCAGTATTTT. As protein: CASTIQGQRGTDTQYF. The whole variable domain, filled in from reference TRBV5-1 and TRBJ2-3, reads KAGVTQTPRYLIKTRGQQVTLSCSPISGHRSVSWYQQTPGQGLQFLFEYFSETQRNKGNFPGRFSGRQFSNSRSEMNVSTLELGDSALYLCASTIQGQRGTDTQYFGPGTRLTVL.

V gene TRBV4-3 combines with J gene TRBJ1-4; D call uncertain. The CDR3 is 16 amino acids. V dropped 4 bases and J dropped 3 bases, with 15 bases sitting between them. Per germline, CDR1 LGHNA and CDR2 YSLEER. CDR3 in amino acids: CASSPYGETSNEKLFF. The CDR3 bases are TGCGCCAGCAGCCCCTATGGGGAAACCTCTAATGAAAAACTGTTTTTT.